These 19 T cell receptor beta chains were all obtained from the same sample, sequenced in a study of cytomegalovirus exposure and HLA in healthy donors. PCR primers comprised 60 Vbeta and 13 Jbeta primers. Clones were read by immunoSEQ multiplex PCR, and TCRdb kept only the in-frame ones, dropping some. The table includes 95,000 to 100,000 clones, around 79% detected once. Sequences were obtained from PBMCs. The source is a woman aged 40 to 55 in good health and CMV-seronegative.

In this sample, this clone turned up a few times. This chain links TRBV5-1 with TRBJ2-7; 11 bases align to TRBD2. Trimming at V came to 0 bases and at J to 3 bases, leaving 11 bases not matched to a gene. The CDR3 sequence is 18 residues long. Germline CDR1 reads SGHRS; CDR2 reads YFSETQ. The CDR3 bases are TGCGCCAGCAGCTTGGCTCCCTTGACTAGCGGGGTCAGCTACGAGCAGTACTTC. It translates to CASSLAPLTSGVSYEQYF.

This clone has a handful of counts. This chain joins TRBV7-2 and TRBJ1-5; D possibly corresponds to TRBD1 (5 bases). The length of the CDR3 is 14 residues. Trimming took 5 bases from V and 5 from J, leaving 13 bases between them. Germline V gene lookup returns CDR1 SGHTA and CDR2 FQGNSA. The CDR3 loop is CASSPSGEYQPQHF. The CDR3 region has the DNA TGTGCCAGCAGCCCATCGGGGGAATATCAGCCCCAGCATTTT.

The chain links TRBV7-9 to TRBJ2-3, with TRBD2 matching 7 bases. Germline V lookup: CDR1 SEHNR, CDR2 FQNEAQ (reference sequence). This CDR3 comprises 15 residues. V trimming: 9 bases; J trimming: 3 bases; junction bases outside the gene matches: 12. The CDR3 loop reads CASLFILGGTDTQYF. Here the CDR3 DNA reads TGTGCCAGTCTCTTTATTCTCGGGGGGACAGATACGCAGTATTTT.

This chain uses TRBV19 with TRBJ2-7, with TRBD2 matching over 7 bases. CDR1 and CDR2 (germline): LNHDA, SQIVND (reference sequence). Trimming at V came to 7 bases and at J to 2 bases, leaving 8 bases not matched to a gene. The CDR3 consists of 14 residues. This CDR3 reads CASTGRAGTYEQYF. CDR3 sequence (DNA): TGTGCCAGTACGGGGAGGGCAGGGACCTACGAGCAGTACTTC.

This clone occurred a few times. CDR3 amino acids: CASSESQLSNQPQHF. In nucleotides, the CDR3 is TGTGCCAGCAGTGAGTCCCAGTTAAGCAATCAGCCCCAGCATTTT. This chain links TRBV6-1 with TRBJ1-5; D ambiguous. Germline-derived CDR1 and CDR2 are MNHNS and SASEGT. V gave up 3 bases and J gave up 1 base, with 10 bases separating them. The CDR3 length is 15 residues.

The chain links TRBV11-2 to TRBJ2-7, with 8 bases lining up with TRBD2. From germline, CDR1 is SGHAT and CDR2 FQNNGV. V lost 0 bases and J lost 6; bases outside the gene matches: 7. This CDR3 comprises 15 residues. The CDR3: CASSLDSGGPGEQYF. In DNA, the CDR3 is TGTGCCAGCAGCTTAGATTCGGGAGGGCCAGGCGAGCAGTACTTC.

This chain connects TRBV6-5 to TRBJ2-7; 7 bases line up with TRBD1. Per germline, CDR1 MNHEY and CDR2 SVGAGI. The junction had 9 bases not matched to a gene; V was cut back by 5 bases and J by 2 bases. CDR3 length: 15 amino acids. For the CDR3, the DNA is TGTGCCAGCAGTCCTTCACCGGGACAGACCTACGAGCAGTACTTC. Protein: CASSPSPGQTYEQYF.

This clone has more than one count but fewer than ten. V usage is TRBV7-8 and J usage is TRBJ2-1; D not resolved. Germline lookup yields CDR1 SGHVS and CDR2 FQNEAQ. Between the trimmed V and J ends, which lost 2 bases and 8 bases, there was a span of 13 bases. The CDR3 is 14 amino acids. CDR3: CASSLSSSSDEQFF. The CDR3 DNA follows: TGTGCCAGCAGCTTATCCTCTTCATCGGATGAGCAGTTCTTC.

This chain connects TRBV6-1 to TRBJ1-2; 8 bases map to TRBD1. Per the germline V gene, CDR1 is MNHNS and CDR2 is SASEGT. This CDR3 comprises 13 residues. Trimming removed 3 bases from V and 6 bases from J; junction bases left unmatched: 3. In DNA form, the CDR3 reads TGTGCCAGCAGTGACAGGGGGCATGATGGCTACACCTTC. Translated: CASSDRGHDGYTF.

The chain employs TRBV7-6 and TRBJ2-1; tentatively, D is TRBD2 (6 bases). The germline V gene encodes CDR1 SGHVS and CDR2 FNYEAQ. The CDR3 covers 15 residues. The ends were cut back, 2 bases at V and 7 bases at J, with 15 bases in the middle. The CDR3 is CASSLIRGIGNEQFF. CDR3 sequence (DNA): TGTGCCAGCAGCTTAATCCGGGGGATTGGGAATGAGCAGTTCTTC.

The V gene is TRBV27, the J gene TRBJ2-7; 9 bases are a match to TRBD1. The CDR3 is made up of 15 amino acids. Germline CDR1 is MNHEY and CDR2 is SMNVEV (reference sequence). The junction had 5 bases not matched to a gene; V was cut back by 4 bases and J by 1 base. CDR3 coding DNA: TGTGCCAGCAGTTGGGGACAGGGATTGTCCTACGAGCAGTACTTC. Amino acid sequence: CASSWGQGLSYEQYF.

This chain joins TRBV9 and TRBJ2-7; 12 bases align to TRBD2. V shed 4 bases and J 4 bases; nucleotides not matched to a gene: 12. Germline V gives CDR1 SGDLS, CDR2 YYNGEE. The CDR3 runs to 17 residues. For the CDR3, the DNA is TGTGCCAGCAGCCCAACTCAGACTAGCGGGGGCAAGTACGAGCAGTACTTC. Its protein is CASSPTQTSGGKYEQYF.

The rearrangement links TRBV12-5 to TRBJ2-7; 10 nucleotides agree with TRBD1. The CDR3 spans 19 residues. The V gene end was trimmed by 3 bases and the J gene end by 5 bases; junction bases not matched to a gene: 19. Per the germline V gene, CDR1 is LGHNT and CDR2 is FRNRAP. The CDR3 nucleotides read TGTGCTAGTGGTTTACCGAGGACAGGGGGGTGGCGGGAGAACAACGAGCAGTACTTC. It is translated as CASGLPRTGGWRENNEQYF.

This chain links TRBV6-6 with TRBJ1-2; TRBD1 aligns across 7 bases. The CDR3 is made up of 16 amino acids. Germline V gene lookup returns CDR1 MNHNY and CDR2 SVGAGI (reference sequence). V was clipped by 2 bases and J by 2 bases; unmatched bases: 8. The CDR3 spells CASSYAAGQPNYGYTF. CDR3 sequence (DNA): TGTGCCAGCAGTTACGCGGCGGGACAGCCCAACTATGGCTACACCTTC.

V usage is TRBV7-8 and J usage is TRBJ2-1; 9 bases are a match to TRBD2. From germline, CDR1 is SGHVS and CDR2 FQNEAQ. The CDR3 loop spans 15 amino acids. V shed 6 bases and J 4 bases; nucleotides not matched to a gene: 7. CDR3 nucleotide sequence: TGTGCCAGCAGGCCAGCTAGCGGGAAGTACAATGAGCAGTTCTTC. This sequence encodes CASRPASGKYNEQFF.

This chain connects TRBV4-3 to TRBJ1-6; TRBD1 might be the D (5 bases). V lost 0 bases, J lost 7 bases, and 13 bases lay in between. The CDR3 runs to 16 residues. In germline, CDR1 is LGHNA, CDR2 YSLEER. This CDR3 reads CASSQERGGGNSPLHF. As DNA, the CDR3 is TGCGCCAGCAGCCAAGAAAGGGGCGGAGGGAATTCACCCCTCCACTTT.

The CDR3 loop reads CASSVGGQGHEQYF. CDR3 sequence (DNA): TGTGCCAGCAGCGTAGGTGGGCAGGGCCACGAGCAGTACTTC. This chain uses TRBV9 with TRBJ2-7; D perhaps matches TRBD1 (5 bases). V lost 0 bases and J lost 5, with 12 bases in between. CDR3 length equals 14 residues. Germline V lookup: CDR1 SGDLS, CDR2 YYNGEE.

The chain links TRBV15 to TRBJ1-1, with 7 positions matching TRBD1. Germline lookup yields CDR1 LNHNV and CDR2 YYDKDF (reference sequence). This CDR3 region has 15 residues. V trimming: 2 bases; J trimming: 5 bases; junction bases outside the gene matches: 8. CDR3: CATSRPEQGFTEAFF. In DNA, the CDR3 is TGTGCCACCAGCAGACCTGAACAGGGGTTTACTGAAGCTTTCTTT.

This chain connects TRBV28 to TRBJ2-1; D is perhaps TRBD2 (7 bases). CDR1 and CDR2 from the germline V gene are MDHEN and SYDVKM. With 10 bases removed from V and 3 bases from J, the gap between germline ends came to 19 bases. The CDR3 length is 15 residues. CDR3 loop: CATQRGGAFYNEQFF. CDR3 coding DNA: TGTGCCACCCAGAGGGGGGGCGCCTTCTACAATGAGCAGTTCTTC.